The clone carrying this T cell receptor (beta chain) was detected ten times or more. Antigen specificity is unknown. This sample stems from a study of PD-L1 blockade in urothelial cancer. On the study more broadly: Sequenced tumors carried a median count of 1,402 T cells.

Whole-study findings and limits: Greater numbers of tumor-infiltrating T lymphocytes were seen among patients with durable benefit.

Quantification of FFPE tumor DNA relied on amplified housekeeping genes. Only in-frame clones appear in the TCRdb table, and some are missing; sequencing was by immunoSEQ multiplex PCR. Of 35,000 to 40,000 clones in the sample, about a third were seen once. Patients had urothelial carcinoma that was locally advanced or metastatic. Specimen: tumor tissue, collected before atezolizumab (anti-PD-L1) treatment. This clonotype was sampled from a man aged 55 to 70 with urothelial cancer.

The DNA for the CDR3 is TGTGCCAGCAGCGTAGAGCCAGACCTAAGAGGAAACACCATATATTTT. It yields the protein CASSVEPDLRGNTIYF. The chain links TRBV9 to TRBJ1-3; D unclear. In germline, CDR1 is SGDLS, CDR2 YYNGEE. The CDR3 has 16 residues. Trimming stripped 0 bases from V and 4 bases from J, with 14 bases between.